This T cell receptor (beta chain) was captured in a study of identical twins. Germline V gene data show CDR1 as MNHEY and CDR2 as SMNVEV (reference sequence). This CDR3 is built from 14 residues. V was trimmed by 6 bases and J by 6 bases, leaving 14 bases between them. No donor was unhealthy or non-Caucasian. TCRdb re-analysed the 5' RACE reads in MiXCR, keeping a single row per CDR3 protein. The sample lists some 690,000 distinct CDR3 sequences; approximately 22% were seen once. Another study also made use of these data, one on T cells expressing NK-cell markers.

This clonotype originated in a woman aged 18-29 years in good health. The sequencing sample was made of PBMCs. The chain is built from TRBV27 and TRBJ2-2; perhaps D is TRBD1 or TRBD2 (5 bases each). CDR3 protein: CASREEGWAGELFF. For the CDR3, the DNA is TGTGCCAGCAGAGAAGAGGGGTGGGCCGGGGAGCTGTTTTTT.